Listed below are T cell receptor beta chains from one sample, sequenced in a study of T cells after yellow fever vaccination. TCRdb re-derived calls from the 5' RACE reads in MiXCR, one entry per CDR3 protein. In the table there are more than 300,000 distinct CDR3 sequences, about 6.6% of which are singletons. The specimen comprised PBMCs, sampled more than 35 days after the first yellow fever vaccination. Receptor source: a man younger than 30 who received the YFV17D yellow fever vaccine. Both conserved end residues are part of each CDR3. Each record gives: CDR3 protein, J gene, V gene.

CDR3 protein: CASKTNPGPNTEAFF
J gene: TRBJ1-1
V gene: TRBV3-1

CDR3 protein: CASSSRGQGRFDYGYTF
J gene: TRBJ1-2
V gene: TRBV7-9

CDR3 protein: CASRFLTNTGKLFF
J gene: TRBJ2-2
V gene: TRBV5-1

CDR3 protein: CASSEATGGWNSPLHF
J gene: TRBJ1-6
V gene: TRBV27

CDR3 protein: CASRHGDEQFF
J gene: TRBJ2-1
V gene: TRBV12-3/TRBV12-4

CDR3 protein: CSVVDFITDTQYF
J gene: TRBJ2-3
V gene: TRBV29-1

CDR3 protein: CASSGAINQPQHF
J gene: TRBJ1-5
V gene: TRBV6-1

CDR3 protein: CASSQSGSYEQYF
J gene: TRBJ2-7
V gene: TRBV4-3

CDR3 protein: CASSSYGTGGETQYF
J gene: TRBJ2-5
V gene: TRBV5-4

CDR3 protein: CASSSHGGASSYNSPLHF
J gene: TRBJ1-6
V gene: TRBV7-3

CDR3 protein: CASARGEQFF
J gene: TRBJ2-1
V gene: TRBV12-5

CDR3 protein: CASSYGVSGTDTQYF
J gene: TRBJ2-3
V gene: TRBV5-8

CDR3 protein: CASSTWVAGELFF
J gene: TRBJ2-2
V gene: TRBV7-9

CDR3 protein: CASSYSPGTDTQYF
J gene: TRBJ2-3
V gene: TRBV6-5

CDR3 protein: CASSIWVSGTEAFF
J gene: TRBJ1-1
V gene: TRBV19

CDR3 protein: CASSSGGIIYNEQFF
J gene: TRBJ2-1
V gene: TRBV19

CDR3 protein: CASSLTGGTRSATQYF
J gene: TRBJ2-5
V gene: TRBV7-3

CDR3 protein: CSAGDIPNQPQHF
J gene: TRBJ1-5
V gene: TRBV20-1

CDR3 protein: CASTWSGDTGELFF
J gene: TRBJ2-2
V gene: TRBV6-2/TRBV6-3

CDR3 protein: CASSQSIGSPGGYQETQYF
J gene: TRBJ2-5
V gene: TRBV4-1

CDR3 protein: CASSLGPETQYF
J gene: TRBJ2-5
V gene: TRBV7-9

CDR3 protein: CASSWTSGGPPYEQYF
J gene: TRBJ2-7
V gene: TRBV4-3

CDR3 protein: CASNDVGAAKNIQYF
J gene: TRBJ2-4
V gene: TRBV6-1

CDR3 protein: CASSRTGLAGGKTQYF
J gene: TRBJ2-5
V gene: TRBV14

CDR3 protein: CASSQVANTGELFF
J gene: TRBJ2-2
V gene: TRBV4-1

CDR3 protein: CASSYIDRDSGLDTQYF
J gene: TRBJ2-3
V gene: TRBV6-2/TRBV6-3

CDR3 protein: CASSLVGPYQETQYF
J gene: TRBJ2-5
V gene: TRBV5-1

CDR3 protein: CAISPASGGYTRVEQFF
J gene: TRBJ2-1
V gene: TRBV19

CDR3 protein: CASTPTGTQETQYF
J gene: TRBJ2-5
V gene: TRBV12-3/TRBV12-4

CDR3 protein: CASSQPVGQGDLIEQYF
J gene: TRBJ2-7
V gene: TRBV4-3

CDR3 protein: CSASSSGGRGAFF
J gene: TRBJ1-1
V gene: TRBV20-1

CDR3 protein: CASSQVSTEADTQYF
J gene: TRBJ2-3
V gene: TRBV4-3

CDR3 protein: CASSFFRGANEQFF
J gene: TRBJ2-1
V gene: TRBV7-2

CDR3 protein: CASSLVGTGGRETQYF
J gene: TRBJ2-5
V gene: TRBV5-1

CDR3 protein: CANTGGGIWGYTF
J gene: TRBJ1-2
V gene: TRBV12-3/TRBV12-4

CDR3 protein: CASTSGFVDGYTF
J gene: TRBJ1-2
V gene: TRBV7-2

CDR3 protein: CASSYSRGNYEQYF
J gene: TRBJ2-7
V gene: TRBV6-5

CDR3 protein: CASSLVGPAGGPYNEQFF
J gene: TRBJ2-1
V gene: TRBV11-2

CDR3 protein: CASSGYQGAYTEAFF
J gene: TRBJ1-1
V gene: TRBV25-1

CDR3 protein: CASMLTGELFF
J gene: TRBJ2-2
V gene: TRBV7-6

CDR3 protein: CASSHYPPGQVEGGEKLFF
J gene: TRBJ1-4
V gene: TRBV4-3

CDR3 protein: CSALIGTGGNYEQYF
J gene: TRBJ2-7
V gene: TRBV20-1

CDR3 protein: CAISGLESSQPQHF
J gene: TRBJ1-5
V gene: TRBV10-3

CDR3 protein: CSALVAPSTDTQYF
J gene: TRBJ2-3
V gene: TRBV20-1

CDR3 protein: CASSLAGLAGGQETQYF
J gene: TRBJ2-5
V gene: TRBV5-1

CDR3 protein: CASSLVDRLTGELFF
J gene: TRBJ2-2
V gene: TRBV12-3/TRBV12-4

CDR3 protein: CASRLGQSWGYTF
J gene: TRBJ1-2
V gene: TRBV2

CDR3 protein: CSARQGGYASTDTQYF
J gene: TRBJ2-3
V gene: TRBV20-1

CDR3 protein: CASTTGTYTDTQYF
J gene: TRBJ2-3
V gene: TRBV5-8

CDR3 protein: CASSVLFATNEKLFF
J gene: TRBJ1-4
V gene: TRBV4-1

CDR3 protein: CASSSTGTGGDEQFF
J gene: TRBJ2-1
V gene: TRBV7-9

CDR3 protein: CSASRGGNEQFF
J gene: TRBJ2-1
V gene: TRBV20-1

CDR3 protein: CASRSRTSGGAVGPTWYNEQFF
J gene: TRBJ2-1
V gene: TRBV6-5

CDR3 protein: CASSLARFKRGASYEQYF
J gene: TRBJ2-7
V gene: TRBV5-1

CDR3 protein: CASSHTRDRDIFYGYTF
J gene: TRBJ1-2
V gene: TRBV14

CDR3 protein: CASSLKGGPQHF
J gene: TRBJ1-5
V gene: TRBV7-8

CDR3 protein: CSASRQYLYEQYF
J gene: TRBJ2-7
V gene: TRBV20-1

CDR3 protein: CAISSLANSYNEQFF
J gene: TRBJ2-1
V gene: TRBV10-3